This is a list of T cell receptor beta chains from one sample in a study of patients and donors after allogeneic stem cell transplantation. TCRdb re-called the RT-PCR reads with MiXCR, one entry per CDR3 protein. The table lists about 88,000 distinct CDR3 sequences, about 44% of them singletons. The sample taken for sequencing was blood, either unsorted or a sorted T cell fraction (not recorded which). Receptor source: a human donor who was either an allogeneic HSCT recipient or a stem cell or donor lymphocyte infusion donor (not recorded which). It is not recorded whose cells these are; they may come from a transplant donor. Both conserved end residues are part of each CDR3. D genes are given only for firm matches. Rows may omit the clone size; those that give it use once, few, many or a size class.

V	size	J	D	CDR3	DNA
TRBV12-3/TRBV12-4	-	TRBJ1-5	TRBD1	CASNPSKGTGEFSNQPQHF	TGTGCCAGCAATCCTAGTAAAGGGACAGGGGAATTTAGCAATCAGCCCCAGCATTTT
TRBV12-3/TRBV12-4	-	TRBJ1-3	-	CASSLLGFSGNTIYF	TGTGCCAGCAGCCTTCTGGGGTTCTCTGGAAACACCATATATTTT
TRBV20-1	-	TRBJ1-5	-	CSATTQVGQPQHF	TGCAGTGCCACAACACAGGTGGGCCAGCCCCAGCATTTT
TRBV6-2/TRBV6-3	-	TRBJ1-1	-	CASSTPQGRNTEAFF	TGTGCCAGCAGTACCCCGCAGGGGAGAAACACTGAAGCTTTCTTT
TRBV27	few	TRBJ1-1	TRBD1	CASSSGGTGNTEAFF	TGTGCCAGCAGTTCCGGGGGGACAGGGAACACTGAAGCTTTCTTT
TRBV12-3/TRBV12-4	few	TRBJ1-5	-	CASSSITAGGNQPQHF	TGTGCCAGCAGTTCAATTACTGCCGGGGGCAATCAGCCCCAGCATTTT
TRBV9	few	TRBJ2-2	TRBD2	CASTPGWLAGTGELFF	TGTGCCAGCACCCCGGGGTGGCTAGCGGGAACCGGGGAGCTGTTTTTT
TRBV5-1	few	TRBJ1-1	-	CASSLARGNTEAFF	TGCGCCAGCAGCTTGGCCAGGGGGAACACTGAAGCTTTCTTT
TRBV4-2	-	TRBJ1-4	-	CASSPGEGDGEKLFF	TGTGCCAGCAGCCCGGGAGAAGGTGATGGGGAAAAACTGTTTTTT
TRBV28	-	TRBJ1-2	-	CASSFTGRYGYTF	TGTGCCAGCAGTTTCACAGGGAGGTATGGCTACACCTTC
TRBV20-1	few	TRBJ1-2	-	CSARDVSSVTYGYTF	TGCAGTGCTAGAGATGTGAGTTCAGTAACCTATGGCTACACCTTC
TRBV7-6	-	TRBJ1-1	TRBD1	CASSLERQGAVNTEAFF	TGTGCCAGCAGCTTAGAAAGACAGGGAGCGGTGAACACTGAAGCTTTCTTT
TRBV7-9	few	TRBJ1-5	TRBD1	CASSLAPTGGAQPQHF	TGTGCCAGCAGCTTAGCACCCACAGGGGGGGCTCAGCCCCAGCATTTT
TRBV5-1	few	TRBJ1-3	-	CASSLAGGLGLNGNTIYF	TGCGCCAGCAGCTTGGCCGGAGGTTTAGGGTTAAATGGAAACACCATATATTTT
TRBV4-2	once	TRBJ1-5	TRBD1	CASSPSGQPNQPQHF	TGTGCCAGCAGCCCTTCGGGACAGCCAAATCAGCCCCAGCATTTT
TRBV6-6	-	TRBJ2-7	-	CASSLSLGSSYEQYF	TGTGCCAGCAGTTTAAGTCTGGGGAGCTCCTACGAGCAGTACTTC
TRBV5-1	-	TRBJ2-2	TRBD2	CASSLVLAGDTGELFF	TGCGCCAGCAGCTTGGTACTAGCGGGAGACACCGGGGAGCTGTTTTTT
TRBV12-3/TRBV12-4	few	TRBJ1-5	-	CASSLNLGISNQPQHF	TGTGCCAGCAGTTTAAACCTAGGAATAAGCAATCAGCCCCAGCATTTT